These T cell receptor beta chains were read from a single sample in a study of T cell responses to AZD1222 COVID-19 vaccine. Clones were read by immunoSEQ multiplex PCR, and TCRdb kept only the in-frame ones, dropping some. The sample lists about 66,000 clones, 75% to 85% seen once, with 20% to 30% in the top ten. The specimen comprised peripheral blood, sampled on day 0 of MenACWY control vaccination. All receptors derive from an adult in good health. CDR3s include the opening cysteine and the closing phenylalanine or tryptophan. Fields, in order: V gene, clone size, D gene, J gene, CDR3 DNA, CDR3 protein. A D gene is named only where the DNA matches it firmly. The size field is filled for only some rows; it gives once, few, many or a size class.

TRBV6-5,NA,NA,TRBJ2-7,TGTGCCAGCAGTTTGGCCCAGGGGGAGCAGTACTTC,CASSLAQGEQYF
TRBV30,NA,TRBD1,TRBJ1-2,TGTGCCTGGAGTAAACAGGGGCTCGATGGCTACACCTTC,CAWSKQGLDGYTF
TRBV7-9,NA,NA,TRBJ2-7,TGTGCCAGCAGCTTCGAGGCGGGCTACGAGCAGTACTTC,CASSFEAGYEQYF
TRBV5-8,NA,TRBD2,TRBJ2-7,TGTGCCAGCAGCTTGACCCAACTAGCGGGTTCTTCCTACGAGCAGTACTTC,CASSLTQLAGSSYEQYF
TRBV6-5,NA,TRBD1,TRBJ1-1,TGTGCCAGCAGCTGGGACAGGTCCACTGAAGCTTTCTTT,CASSWDRSTEAFF
TRBV7-8,NA,TRBD1,TRBJ2-2,TGTGCCAGCAGCATTGGGACAGGAGTTAGTTTCCGGGAGCTGTTTTTT,CASSIGTGVSFRELFF
TRBV30,NA,NA,TRBJ1-5,TGTGCCTCGGGACGTGAAAAGCCCCAGCATTTT,CASGREKPQHF
TRBV5-5,NA,NA,TRBJ1-4,TGTGCCAGCAGTCTGACAGGCGACTTAAATGAAAAACTGTTTTTT,CASSLTGDLNEKLFF
TRBV28,few,NA,TRBJ2-7,TGTGCCAGCAGTTTTAATGGGTACAATTCCTACGAGCAGTACTTC,CASSFNGYNSYEQYF
TRBV3-1/TRBV3-2,NA,NA,TRBJ1-3,TGTGCCAGCAGCCAATTTCGGGGGTCAAGTGGAAACACCATATATTTT,CASSQFRGSSGNTIYF
TRBV5-1,once,NA,TRBJ2-3,TGCGCCAGCAGCCACGGGAGAAGTCAAAACACAGATACGCAGTATTTT,CASSHGRSQNTDTQYF
TRBV10-3,NA,NA,TRBJ2-7,TGTGCCATCAGTGAGTCATGGGGCAGCTACGAGCAGTACTTC,CAISESWGSYEQYF
TRBV28,medium-sized,NA,TRBJ2-5,TGTGCCAGCAGTTTACAGGGCCTGGGGACCCAGTACTTC,CASSLQGLGTQYF
TRBV6-2/TRBV6-3,NA,NA,TRBJ1-1,TGTGCCAGCAGTTACTCCCCGAGGCGCAAGGGGTCGGCTGAAGCTTTCTTT,CASSYSPRRKGSAEAFF
TRBV7-9,NA,NA,TRBJ2-1,TGTGCCAGCAGCTTAGGCCAAAGTGAGTTAGCGTTCTTC,CASSLGQSELAFF
TRBV27,NA,TRBD2,TRBJ2-3,TGTGCCAGCAGAGTGACTAGCGGGACAGATACGCAGTATTTT,CASRVTSGTDTQYF
TRBV2,NA,NA,TRBJ2-1,TGTGCCAGCAGTGAAGGTATAGCTTACAATGAGCAGTTCTTC,CASSEGIAYNEQFF
TRBV28,NA,TRBD2,TRBJ2-7,TGTGCCAGCAGTCCTCTTGGAGCGGGAGGGGACGAGCAGTACTTC,CASSPLGAGGDEQYF